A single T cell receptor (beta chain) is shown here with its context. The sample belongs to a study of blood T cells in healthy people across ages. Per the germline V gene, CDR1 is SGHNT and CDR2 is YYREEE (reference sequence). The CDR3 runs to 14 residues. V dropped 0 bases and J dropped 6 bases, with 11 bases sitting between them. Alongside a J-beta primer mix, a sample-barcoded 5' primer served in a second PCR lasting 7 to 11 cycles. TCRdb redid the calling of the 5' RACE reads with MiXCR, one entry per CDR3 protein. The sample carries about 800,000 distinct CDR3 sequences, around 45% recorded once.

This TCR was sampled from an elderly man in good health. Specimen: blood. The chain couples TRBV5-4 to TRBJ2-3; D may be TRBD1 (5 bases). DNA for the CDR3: TGTGCCAGCAGCTTGGGACAGCCCGGGGATACGCAGTATTTT. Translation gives CASSLGQPGDTQYF.